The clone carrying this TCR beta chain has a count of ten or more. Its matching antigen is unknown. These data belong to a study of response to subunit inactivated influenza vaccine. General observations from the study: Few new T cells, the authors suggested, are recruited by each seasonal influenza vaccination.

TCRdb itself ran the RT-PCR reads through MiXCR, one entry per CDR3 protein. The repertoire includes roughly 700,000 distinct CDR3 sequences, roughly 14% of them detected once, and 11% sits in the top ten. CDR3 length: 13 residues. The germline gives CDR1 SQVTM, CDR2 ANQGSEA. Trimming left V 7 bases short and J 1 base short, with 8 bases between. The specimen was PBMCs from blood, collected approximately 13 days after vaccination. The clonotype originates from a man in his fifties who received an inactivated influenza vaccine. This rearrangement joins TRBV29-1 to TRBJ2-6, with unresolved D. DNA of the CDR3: TGCAGCGCCAGCCCTTCTGGGGCCAACGTCCTGACTTTC. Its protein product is CSASPSGANVLTF.